This T cell receptor (beta chain) was identified in a study of cytomegalovirus exposure and HLA in healthy donors. Study background: Some 90 million unique TCRs from HLA-typed donors were held in an early data release.

The study, taken as a whole, reports: When analyzed later, a missense DCLRE1C variant was found to be linked to TCR beta V- and J-gene trimming. Researchers reported from a later analysis that most CMV-associated TCR beta chains appeared HLA-restricted.

PCR amplification relied on 60 Vbeta primers (plus 13 Jbeta primers). In the original processing: Later, an analysis found some 80 million unique TCR beta chains, and 9.5 million to 11 million of these were shared. Using immunoSEQ multiplex PCR, the repertoire was profiled, and TCRdb retains in-frame clones only, with some absent. V and J calls plus clone size are reproduced from that table; the DNA served to infer D and trimming. The sample includes 160,000 or so clones, about four fifths of them seen just once. This clone showed up just once. Its specificity is not known. Per the germline V gene, CDR1 is MNHEY and CDR2 is SMNVEV (reference sequence). V gave up 3 bases and J gave up 8 bases, with 11 bases separating them. This CDR3 has 14 amino acids.

This receptor was identified in a man over 45 in good health and CMV-seropositive. The gene calls are TRBV27 and TRBJ1-6; TRBD1 might be the D (5 bases). The sequenced sample was PBMCs. The CDR3 sequence: CASSLGQGYSPLHF. The DNA for the CDR3 is TGTGCCAGCAGTTTGGGGCAGGGTTATTCACCCCTCCACTTT.